This T cell receptor beta chain emerged from a study of tumor and adjacent non-tumor tissue in lung cancer. Three rounds of nested PCR, following a modified ARM-PCR protocol, produced the TCRbeta library. TCRdb ran MiXCR on the multiplex PCR reads and lists one entry per CDR3 protein. The sample lists tens of thousands of distinct CDR3 sequences; 55% to 65% were seen once. Trimming removed 5 bases from V and 11 bases from J, with 27 bases in between. The CDR3 runs 16 residues. Germline assignment: CDR1 MNHEY and CDR2 SVGAGI. No cell sorting was done before RNA was extracted from the tissue. The normal lung tissue was taken more than 3 cm from the tumor edge.

The specimen was distant non-tumor lung tissue. The receptor's source is a woman aged 65 to 85 with non-small cell lung cancer. This chain uses TRBV6-5 with TRBJ2-5; TRBD1 or TRBD2 may be the D gene (6 bases each). CDR3 residues: CASSLGPSRGEGTQYF. The DNA for the CDR3 is TGTGCCAGCAGTCTGGGACCGTCGAGGGGGGAAGGGACGCAGTACTTC.